These 27 T cell receptor beta chains were sequenced from one sample in a study of blood T cell repertoires in COVID-19. Assay used: immunoSEQ multiplex PCR; TCRdb lists only in-frame clones, some missing. The data hold roughly 100,000 clones, with 84% observed a single time. The specimen was peripheral blood. These receptors all come from a human donor in a cohort sampled during active or convalescent COVID-19.

J is TRBJ1-1 and V is TRBV7-3; D possibly corresponds to TRBD1 (5 bases). Looked up from germline, CDR1 is SGHTA and CDR2 is FQGTGA. The CDR3 runs 14 residues. V was shortened by 5 bases and J by 6 bases, with 16 bases between the two germline ends. CDR3 sequence reads: CASSKGAGSSEAFF. CDR3 nucleotides: TGTGCCAGCAGCAAAGGGGCGGGGAGCTCTGAAGCTTTCTTT.

The chain carries TRBV18 and TRBJ1-1, with no clear D. Germline V gene data show CDR1 as KGHSH and CDR2 as LQKENI. V shed 6 bases and J shed 1 base, with 9 bases lying between them. The CDR3 length is 13 residues. CDR3 protein: CASSQVENTEAFF. The DNA for the CDR3 is TGTGCCAGCTCTCAGGTGGAGAACACTGAAGCTTTCTTT. Full variable domain (outside the CDR3, taken from reference TRBV18 and TRBJ1-1): NAGVMQNPRHLVRRRGQEARLRCSPMKGHSHVYWYRQLPEEGLKFMVYLQKENIIDESGMPKERFSAEFPKEGPSILRIQQVVRGDSAAYFCASSQVENTEAFFGQGTRLTVV.

This clone was seen only a few times. The genes are TRBV19 and TRBJ1-1, with a tentative D call TRBD1 (6 bases). The V end lost 7 bases, the J end lost 5 bases, and 20 bases lay between the germline ends. From germline, CDR1 is LNHDA and CDR2 SQIVND (reference sequence). The CDR3 runs to 15 residues. CDR3 in DNA: TGTGCCAGTAATAGTTACAGGGAGAAAAGAACTGAAGCTTTCTTT. It encodes CASNSYREKRTEAFF.

The gene calls are TRBV18 and TRBJ1-3, with D possibly TRBD1 on 6 matching bases. The germline CDR1 and CDR2 sequences are KGHSH and LQKENI. V was clipped by 3 bases and J by 5 bases, with 14 bases between them. The CDR3 runs to 15 residues. CDR3 nucleotide sequence: TGTGCCAGCTCACCCGCCCCCGGGACAAGAAACACCATATATTTT. Its protein is CASSPAPGTRNTIYF.

The CDR3 is CASSRTDLAKNIQYF. Here the CDR3 DNA reads TGCGCCAGCTCTCGGACAGATCTAGCCAAAAACATTCAGTACTTC. The chain has TRBV5-1 and TRBJ2-4; D may be TRBD1 (6 bases). This CDR3 contains 15 residues. The ends were cut back, 7 bases at V and 0 bases at J, with 14 bases in the middle. Germline loops: CDR1 SGHRS, CDR2 YFSETQ.

CDR3 sequence reads: CAWSVAFSYGYTF. DNA for the CDR3: TGTGCCTGGAGTGTAGCCTTCTCCTATGGCTACACCTTC. The V gene is TRBV30, the J gene TRBJ1-2; D remains unclear. The germline V and J ends were trimmed by 0 bases and 4 bases, with 9 bases remaining between them. Looked up from germline, CDR1 is GTSNPN and CDR2 is SVGIG (reference sequence). The CDR3 extends over 13 amino acids.

V is TRBV5-1 and J is TRBJ2-1; the D is unclear. CDR3 length: 13 residues. Germline V gene lookup returns CDR1 SGHRS and CDR2 YFSETQ. V lost 0 bases, J lost 6 bases, and 7 bases lay in between. CDR3 DNA sequence: TGCGCCAGCAGCTTGGCCGTTCCCAATGAGCAGTTCTTC. Protein sequence: CASSLAVPNEQFF.

This chain links TRBV12-3 or TRBV12-4 with TRBJ1-2, with 8 bases identical to TRBD1. This CDR3 is built from 13 residues. Unmatched junction bases numbered 11, after V lost 11 bases and J lost 6 bases. In DNA, the CDR3 is TGTGCCGGACCTTCGGACAGGGTAGATGGCTACACCTTC. Translation gives CAGPSDRVDGYTF.

The rearrangement links TRBV19 to TRBJ2-3, with TRBD1 matching 7 bases. The CDR3 has 13 residues. V lost 5 bases to trimming and J lost 5 bases; unmatched junction nucleotides: 4. Germline values: CDR1 LNHDA, CDR2 SQIVND (reference sequence). CDR3 sequence reads: CASSSRDRDTQYF. The CDR3 DNA sequence: TGTGCCAGTAGTTCCCGGGACAGAGATACGCAGTATTTT.

The gene calls are TRBV12-3 or TRBV12-4 and TRBJ1-2; D unresolved. The CDR3 is 12 residues long. V dropped 4 bases and J dropped 4 bases, with 7 bases sitting between them. The CDR3 here is CASSYLLYGYTF. CDR3 nucleotides: TGTGCCAGCAGTTATCTCCTCTATGGCTACACCTTC.

V usage is TRBV19 and J usage is TRBJ2-3, with D hard to call. V lost 3 bases and J 2 bases, leaving 15 bases between the germline ends. This CDR3 comprises 16 residues. Germline-derived CDR1 and CDR2 are LNHDA and SQIVND (reference sequence). The CDR3 reads CASSIGATYSTDTQYF. CDR3 sequence (DNA): TGTGCCAGTAGTATCGGTGCGACTTACTCCACAGATACGCAGTATTTT.

The chain joins TRBV27 to TRBJ1-2; 7 nucleotides align to TRBD1. After removal of 4 bases from V and 5 bases from J, the junction contained 10 bases not matched to a gene. The length of the CDR3 is 15 residues. The V gene's germline CDR1 is MNHEY and CDR2 SMNVEV (reference sequence). CDR3 DNA sequence: TGTGCCAGCAGTTCTCTGACAGGGTTTCGGTATGGCTACACCTTC. Protein: CASSSLTGFRYGYTF.

The rearrangement links TRBV4-1 to TRBJ1-4; 9 nucleotides align to TRBD1. CDR3 length: 16 residues. V lost 3 bases, J lost 8 bases, and 10 bases stayed unmatched. Germline CDR1 is MGHRA and CDR2 is YSYEKL. This chain's CDR3 is CASSQWDRAAEEKLFF. The CDR3 coding sequence is TGCGCCAGCAGCCAGTGGGACAGGGCTGCTGAGGAAAAACTGTTTTTT.

This clone has more than one count but fewer than ten. The chain carries TRBV28 and TRBJ1-2, with D possibly matching TRBD1 (6 bases). CDR3 length: 14 residues. Germline lookup yields CDR1 MDHEN and CDR2 SYDVKM. V was clipped by 5 bases and J by 0 bases, with 10 bases between them. CDR3 protein: CASSQQGPNYGYTF. The DNA of the CDR3 is TGTGCCAGCAGTCAACAGGGACCTAACTATGGCTACACCTTC.

The V and J genes are TRBV9 and TRBJ1-1, with TRBD1 identical over 8 bases. In germline, CDR1 is SGDLS, CDR2 YYNGEE. The CDR3 runs to 14 residues. The V and J ends lost 2 bases and 5 bases, in that order; junction bases with no gene match: 5. The CDR3 DNA is TGTGCCAGCAGCGTGACAGGGGATGGGACTGAAGCTTTCTTT. This sequence encodes CASSVTGDGTEAFF.

This chain uses TRBV6-7 with TRBJ1-2, with a tentative D call TRBD1 (5 bases). TRBV6-7 is reported as an ORF; its role is uncertain. The CDR3 totals 14 residues. V lost 7 bases and J lost 3, with 15 bases in between. CDR3 sequence (DNA): TGTGCCAGCACCCCGTCGGGGGGGGACTATGGCTACACCTTC. Translation gives CASTPSGGDYGYTF.

V usage is TRBV2 and J usage is TRBJ2-3; 12 bases are a match to TRBD1. This CDR3 spans 15 amino acids. The junction had 6 bases not matched to a gene; V was cut back by 6 bases and J by 5 bases. The V gene's germline CDR1 is SNHLY and CDR2 FYNNEI. CDR3 sequence reads: CASRTGTGGVDTQYF. As DNA, the CDR3 is TGTGCCAGCAGGACCGGGACAGGGGGCGTAGATACGCAGTATTTT.

The rearrangement uses TRBV30 and TRBJ2-1, with 9 nucleotides matching TRBD1. V dropped 3 bases and J dropped 6; count of bases not matched to a gene: 6. The CDR3 runs 14 residues. CDR1 and CDR2 (germline): GTSNPN, SVGIG (reference sequence). The CDR3 DNA follows: TGTGCCTGGAGGCAACGGGACAGGGTCAATGAGCAGTTCTTC. Translation gives CAWRQRDRVNEQFF.

V usage is TRBV5-4 and J usage is TRBJ1-5; D not resolved. V was cut by 3 bases and J by 3 bases, with 13 bases left in between. This CDR3 comprises 15 residues. CDR1 is SGHNT and CDR2 is YYREEE in the germline V gene (reference sequence). Here the CDR3 reads CASSSYATPNQPQHF. DNA for the CDR3: TGTGCCAGCAGCTCTTACGCGACACCCAATCAGCCCCAGCATTTT.

This clone was picked up a small number of times. The rearrangement uses TRBV28 and TRBJ2-5; D may be TRBD1 (6 bases). Trimming took 6 bases from V and 5 from J, leaving 13 bases between them. CDR1 is MDHEN and CDR2 is SYDVKM in the germline V gene. The CDR3 loop spans 13 amino acids. The CDR3 reads CASRKTGPETQYF. The CDR3 bases are TGTGCCAGCAGAAAGACAGGCCCGGAGACCCAGTACTTC.

The rearrangement links TRBV4-3 to TRBJ1-1; 7 bases fit TRBD1. The CDR3 sequence is 16 residues long. V was pared by 0 bases and J by 5 bases, with 9 bases of the junction left unmatched. The germline V gene has CDR1 LGHNA and CDR2 YSLEER. CDR3 in DNA: TGCGCCAGCAGCCAAGAAGGAAACAGGGGTGGGACTGAAGCTTTCTTT. Its protein product is CASSQEGNRGGTEAFF.

The chain uses TRBV6-2 or TRBV6-3 and TRBJ2-3; TRBD2 matches 8 bases. Losses at the gene ends were 6 bases for V and 6 bases for J; bases not matched to a gene: 8. The CDR3 sequence is 14 residues long. The germline CDR1 and CDR2 sequences are MNHEY and SVGEGT. CDR3 residues: CASSLGTGGDTQYF. The CDR3 region has the DNA TGTGCCAGCAGCCTTGGGACGGGGGGGGATACGCAGTATTTT.

V and J are TRBV30 and TRBJ1-2; a possible D gene is TRBD1 (5 bases). This CDR3 comprises 13 residues. Germline CDR1 GTSNPN, CDR2 SVGIG (reference sequence). V was cut by 5 bases and J by 4 bases, with 14 bases left in between. The CDR3 is CAWARALGYGYTF. The CDR3 bases are TGTGCCTGGGCCAGGGCTCTCGGCTATGGCTACACCTTC. The whole variable domain, remainder taken from reference TRBV30 and TRBJ1-2, is SQTIHQWPATLVQPVGSPLSLECTVEGTSNPNLYWYRQAAGRGLQLLFYSVGIGQISSEVPQNLSASRPQDRQFILSSKKLLLSDSGFYLCAWARALGYGYTFGSGTRLTVV.

The chain joins TRBV5-1 to TRBJ2-1; TRBD2 is a possible D gene (6 bases). This CDR3 spans 14 amino acids. Between the trimmed V and J ends, which lost 4 bases and 8 bases, there was a span of 16 bases. Germline-derived CDR1 and CDR2 are SGHRS and YFSETQ. The chain's CDR3 is CASSALALQDEQFF. CDR3 nucleotide sequence: TGCGCCAGCAGCGCACTAGCCCTACAGGATGAGCAGTTCTTC.

The chain combines TRBV10-3 with TRBJ1-5; 8 positions match TRBD1. V lost 6 bases and J lost 0; bases outside the gene matches: 13. This CDR3 has 18 amino acids. Germline CDR1 ENHRY, CDR2 SYGVKD. The CDR3 coding sequence is TGTGCCATCAGGTCCAGGACAGGGTTGTGGGGTAGCAATCAGCCCCAGCATTTT. Its translation: CAIRSRTGLWGSNQPQHF.

CDR3 DNA sequence: TGCGCCAGCGGCCCACGACAGCTTTTAAATGGCTACACCTTC. This sequence encodes CASGPRQLLNGYTF. The chain employs TRBV4-1 and TRBJ1-2; tentative D call: TRBD1 (5 bases). The CDR3 totals 14 residues. Trimming shortened V by 8 bases and J by 6 bases, and 19 bases separated the two germline ends. Germline CDR1 is MGHRA and CDR2 is YSYEKL.

This chain uses TRBV5-4 with TRBJ2-2, with D maybe TRBD2 (6 bases). The germline V gene has CDR1 SGHNT and CDR2 YYREEE (reference sequence). The CDR3 loop spans 14 amino acids. Trimming pared 4 bases from V and 5 bases from J, leaving 12 bases between. The CDR3 DNA sequence: TGTGCCAGCAGCCCTAGCGTTAAGACCGGGGAGCTGTTTTTT. As protein: CASSPSVKTGELFF.